This T cell receptor beta chain was identified during a study of cytomegalovirus exposure and HLA in healthy donors. V was pared by 3 bases and J by 4 bases, with 5 bases of the junction left unmatched. This CDR3 contains 15 residues. Germline V gives CDR1 MGHDK, CDR2 SYGVNS. Primers included in the PCR were 60 Vbeta and 13 Jbeta primers. The data were produced by immunoSEQ multiplex PCR, yet TCRdb's version contains in-frame clones alone and is incomplete. This sample yields 37,000 or so clones, of which around two thirds are seen a single time; 6.3% belongs to the top ten. Whole-study findings and limits: Most CMV-associated TCR beta chains appeared HLA-restricted in a later analysis.

The table lists this clone with a count of one. The antigen is not known. The rearrangement links TRBV25-1 to TRBJ1-4, with 7 positions matching TRBD1. The source is a man aged 25 to 40 in good health and CMV-seronegative. The sequenced sample was PBMCs. As DNA, the CDR3 is TGTGCCAGCAGTGAGCTCGGGACAGATAATGAAAAACTGTTTTTT. This translates into CASSELGTDNEKLFF.